This T cell receptor beta chain was observed in a study of control samples from healthy donors and cancer patients. Clones were sequenced by immunoSEQ multiplex PCR, and TCRdb holds only the in-frame ones, with some missing. The sample holds over 100,000 clones, more than 70% seen once. The sequenced sample was blood. This sequence originates from a man between 40 and 49 years old in good health.

This chain's CDR3 is CASHRDNYGYTF. CDR3 in DNA: TGTGCCAGCCACCGGGACAACTATGGCTACACCTTC. The rearrangement joins TRBV5-4 to TRBJ1-2, with D possibly being TRBD1 (5 bases). The CDR3 totals 12 residues. Per the germline V gene, CDR1 is SGHNT and CDR2 is YYREEE (reference sequence). V was clipped by 7 bases and J by 2 bases, with 9 bases between them. The full variable domain, in which reference TRBV5-4 and TRBJ1-2 provide the parts outside the CDR3, is ETGVTQSPTHLIKTRGQQVTLRCSSQSGHNTVSWYQQALGQGPQFIFQYYREEENGRGNFPPRFSGLQFPNYSSELNVNALELDDSALYLCASHRDNYGYTFGSGTRLTVV.